This T cell receptor (beta chain) was sequenced in a study of blood T cell repertoires in COVID-19. The method was immunoSEQ multiplex PCR; TCRdb's version includes in-frame clones alone and lacks a portion of them. Here the sample spans about 130,000 clones, approximately 85% being singletons. The CDR3 spans 20 residues. The germline V gene has CDR1 SEHNR and CDR2 FQNEAQ (reference sequence). V lost 5 bases and J 4 bases, leaving 32 bases between the germline ends. The TCR comes from a young man with COVID-19, enrolled during active disease. The specimen sequenced was peripheral blood. The chain is built from TRBV7-9 and TRBJ1-2; weak D call: TRBD1 (5 bases). The chain's CDR3 is CASSRWAGEGFVNLGYGYTF. CDR3 bases: TGTGCCAGCAGCAGATGGGCGGGGGAAGGATTCGTAAACCTAGGCTATGGCTACACCTTC.